The 13 T cell receptor beta chains below all came from one sample that was sequenced in a study of blood T cell repertoires in COVID-19. The data were produced by immunoSEQ multiplex PCR, yet TCRdb's version contains in-frame clones alone and is incomplete. The table includes about 240,000 clones, more than 80% detected once. The sequencing sample was made of peripheral blood. The receptors derive from a woman of 80 years or more with COVID-19, enrolled during active disease.

In this sample, this clone turned up a few times. The chain joins TRBV3-1 (or the pseudogene TRBV3-2) to TRBJ2-7; D perhaps matches TRBD2 (5 bases). The CDR3 loop spans 12 amino acids. Germline V gene data show CDR1 as LGHDT and CDR2 as YNNKEL (reference sequence). V was trimmed by 0 bases and J by 5 bases, leaving 5 bases between them. The CDR3 loop is CASSQEGDEQYF. CDR3 DNA: TGTGCCAGCAGCCAAGAGGGAGACGAGCAGTACTTC.

V and J are TRBV19 and TRBJ2-3, with TRBD2 matching over 7 bases. This CDR3 has 16 residues. Germline V lookup: CDR1 LNHDA, CDR2 SQIVND (reference sequence). V was clipped by 7 bases and J by 0 bases; unmatched bases: 10. CDR3 DNA: TGTGCCAGTACGGGACTACCGACGGGGAGCACAGATACGCAGTATTTT. Amino acids: CASTGLPTGSTDTQYF.

This clone was seen only once. This rearrangement joins TRBV7-9 to TRBJ2-6, with 7 bases lining up with TRBD1. CDR1 is SEHNR, CDR2 FQNEAQ, per germline (reference sequence). The trim removed 4 bases at V and 2 bases at J, leaving 5 bases unmatched. The CDR3 is made up of 16 amino acids. CDR3 sequence (DNA): TGTGCCAGCAGCTCACACAGGGGTGCTGGGGCCAACGTCCTGACTTTC. Amino acids: CASSSHRGAGANVLTF.

This clone was seen a single time. This chain connects TRBV7-2 to TRBJ2-2; TRBD1 is a possible D gene (6 bases). Germline V gene data show CDR1 as SGHTA and CDR2 as FQGNSA. The CDR3 is 14 amino acids. V was trimmed by 5 bases and J by 4 bases, leaving 11 bases between them. The CDR3 sequence is CASSPIRGTGELFF. The CDR3 bases are TGTGCCAGCAGCCCCATCAGGGGCACCGGGGAGCTGTTTTTT.

The CDR3 DNA follows: TGTGCCAGCAGCCTGAGCTCTGGAAACACCATATATTTT. Its translation: CASSLSSGNTIYF. The chain uses TRBV11-3 and TRBJ1-3; D is undetermined. Trimming took 5 bases from V and 0 from J, leaving 5 bases between them. Germline V gene sequence: CDR1 SGHNT, CDR2 YENEEA. This CDR3 has 13 amino acids.

The rearrangement uses TRBV6-6 and TRBJ1-1; TRBD1 might be the D (5 bases). Germline loops: CDR1 MNHNY, CDR2 SVGAGI (reference sequence). This CDR3 is 14 amino acids long. Trimming left V 2 bases short and J 7 bases short, with 14 bases between. The CDR3 region is CASSYRGAGGEAFF. For the CDR3, the DNA is TGTGCCAGCAGTTACCGCGGGGCCGGTGGTGAAGCTTTCTTT.

The chain joins TRBV10-1 to TRBJ2-4; tentatively, D is TRBD1 (7 bases). CDR1 WNHNN and CDR2 SYGVQD come from the germline V gene (reference sequence). Between the trimmed V and J ends, which lost 3 bases and 8 bases, there was a span of 17 bases. This CDR3 contains 15 residues. In DNA, the CDR3 is TGCGCCAGCAGTGATTCGGGGGCAGGGGGAGACATTCAGTACTTC. This encodes CASSDSGAGGDIQYF.

V and J are TRBV3-1 (or the pseudogene TRBV3-2) and TRBJ1-1; D gene uncertain. V was cut by 6 bases and J by 11 bases, with 13 bases left in between. The germline V gene encodes CDR1 LGHDT and CDR2 YNNKEL (reference sequence). The length of the CDR3 is 11 residues. The CDR3 sequence: CASSLAAVAFF. As DNA, the CDR3 is TGTGCCAGCAGTCTTGCGGCCGTGGCTTTCTTT.

This clone was seen once. The chain combines TRBV11-2 with TRBJ2-1; 8 bases fit TRBD2. Trimming removed 3 bases from V and 6 bases from J; junction bases left unmatched: 7. The length of the CDR3 is 15 residues. CDR1 is SGHAT, CDR2 FQNNGV, per germline. The CDR3 here is CASSLVAGFLNEQFF. The CDR3 DNA follows: TGTGCCAGCAGCTTGGTAGCGGGATTCCTCAATGAGCAGTTCTTC.

The genes are TRBV3-1 (or the pseudogene TRBV3-2) and TRBJ1-4, with a possible D match to TRBD1 (6 bases). Germline CDR1 LGHDT, CDR2 YNNKEL (reference sequence). This CDR3 has 18 residues. The V end was cut by 0 bases, the J end by 7 bases, with 21 bases between. Here the CDR3 reads CASSQDGTKGLHSEKLFF. DNA of the CDR3: TGTGCCAGCAGCCAAGATGGGACAAAAGGTCTGCACAGTGAAAAACTGTTTTTT.

The chain joins TRBV18 to TRBJ1-1; 7 bases map to TRBD1. CDR1 is KGHSH and CDR2 is LQKENI in the germline V gene. CDR3 length: 15 residues. V lost 6 bases, J lost 7 bases, and 14 bases stayed unmatched. The CDR3 reads CASSPGIDRANEAFF. As DNA, the CDR3 is TGTGCCAGCTCGCCCGGTATCGACAGGGCTAATGAAGCTTTCTTT.

This clone was seen a handful of times. The rearrangement links TRBV24-1 to TRBJ2-1; maybe TRBD2 (5 bases). The V gene lost 1 base and the J gene lost 4 bases, with 13 bases spanning the gap. There are 16 residues in the CDR3. Germline V CDR1 and CDR2: KGHDR, SFDVKD. The CDR3 DNA sequence: TGTGCCACCAGTGATTTAAGGGAGCTATGTTACAATGAGCAGTTCTTC. Its protein product is CATSDLRELCYNEQFF.

The V and J genes are TRBV4-1 and TRBJ2-5; 10 nucleotides line up with TRBD2. There are 18 residues in the CDR3. The V segment lost 2 bases and the J segment 0 bases; nucleotides outside the gene matches: 9. Germline V gene data show CDR1 as MGHRA and CDR2 as YSYEKL. CDR3 bases: TGCGCCAGCAGCCAAATAGTACTAGCGGGGTATTACCAAGAGACCCAGTACTTC. This sequence encodes CASSQIVLAGYYQETQYF.